Below, 26 T cell receptor beta chains from the same sample are listed, as sequenced in a study of beta chain features in type 1 diabetes (dated 2018 in TCRdb). Library preparation employed the immunoSEQ multiplex PCR assay. The High Capacity cDNA Reverse Transcription Kit was used to reverse transcribe all of the isolated RNA, meaning that expressed TCRB transcripts were what got sequenced. TCRdb took this table from immuneACCESS and kept in-frame rearrangements with V and J called. Such tables lack part of the clones; where checked against another copy, unresolved V genes explain under half of the gap, and the rest is unexplained. The sample data list about 140,000 clones, and 9.7% of these were observed just once. The ten largest account for approximately 0.69% of the sample. Sequencing was performed on central memory CD4+ T cells from blood. These receptors came from a woman in her 40s in good health.

As for this clone: Germline is not matched at one junction end, which may reflect a read error. V usage is TRBV7-7 and J usage is TRBJ2-3; possibly TRBD1 for D (6 bases). The CDR3 has 18 amino acids. Germline-derived CDR1 and CDR2 are SSHAT and FNYEAQ (reference sequence). DNA of the CDR3: TGTGCTAGCAGCTTAGGATTCCAGGGGAACGGGGTTACAGATACGCAGTATTTT. Its translation is CASSLGFQGNGVTDTQYF.

The CDR3 DNA reads as TGTGCCAGCAGTTCGCCGGGACAGTCCCTCTATGGCTACACCTTC. It encodes CASSSPGQSLYGYTF. V is TRBV27 and J is TRBJ1-2, with 7 bases identical to TRBD1. This CDR3 has 15 amino acids. V lost 4 bases to trimming and J lost 4 bases; unmatched junction nucleotides: 9. Looked up from germline, CDR1 is MNHEY and CDR2 is SMNVEV (reference sequence).

This clone was found a few times. The V and J genes are TRBV19 and TRBJ2-3, with D possibly TRBD2 on 5 matching bases. The length of the CDR3 is 13 residues. Trimming took off 11 bases at V and 2 bases at J, with 14 bases between the two ends. Germline CDR1 LNHDA, CDR2 SQIVND (reference sequence). The CDR3 region is CASDPGNTDTQYF. The CDR3 bases are TGTGCCTCGGACCCGGGGAACACAGATACGCAGTATTTT.

This clone was observed a few times. The CDR3: CASSEVTGGETQYF. The CDR3, as DNA: TGTGCCAGCAGTGAAGTAACAGGGGGAGAGACCCAGTACTTC. V usage is TRBV6-1 and J usage is TRBJ2-5; 8 bases line up with TRBD1. The V gene end was trimmed by 1 base and the J gene end by 4 bases; junction bases not matched to a gene: 2. The CDR3 is 14 residues long. Germline lookup yields CDR1 MNHNS and CDR2 SASEGT.

The V call is TRBV5-1, the J call TRBJ2-3, with 7 bases that match TRBD2. With 0 bases clipped from V and 6 bases from J, the junction kept 4 bases outside the gene matches. This CDR3 has 14 amino acids. Looked up from germline, CDR1 is SGHRS and CDR2 is YFSETQ. CDR3 coding DNA: TGCGCCAGCAGCTTGGGACTAGCTTTGGATACGCAGTATTTT. This sequence encodes CASSLGLALDTQYF. The full variable domain, with the rest looked up from reference TRBV5-1 and TRBJ2-3, is KAGVTQTPRYLIKTRGQQVTLSCSPISGHRSVSWYQQTPGQGLQFLFEYFSETQRNKGNFPGRFSGRQFSNSRSEMNVSTLELGDSALYLCASSLGLALDTQYFGPGTRLTVL.

Only a few counts were recorded for this clone. V gene TRBV5-1 combines with J gene TRBJ2-5; TRBD2 is a possible D gene (5 bases). The CDR3 consists of 14 residues. Trimming took 3 bases from V and 7 from J, leaving 16 bases between them. Looked up from germline, CDR1 is SGHRS and CDR2 is YFSETQ. CDR3 loop: CASSSLEGAGTQYF. The CDR3, as DNA: TGCGCCAGCAGCTCCCTTGAGGGCGCAGGGACCCAGTACTTC. Based on the CDR3 plus reference TRBV5-1 and TRBJ2-5, the full variable domain is KAGVTQTPRYLIKTRGQQVTLSCSPISGHRSVSWYQQTPGQGLQFLFEYFSETQRNKGNFPGRFSGRQFSNSRSEMNVSTLELGDSALYLCASSSLEGAGTQYFGPGTRLLVL.

In DNA, the CDR3 is TGCGCCAGCAGCCAAGAAATGGGACATAGTCAGCCCCAGCATTTT. Protein sequence: CASSQEMGHSQPQHF. The chain carries TRBV4-3 and TRBJ1-5, with D possibly being TRBD1 (6 bases). The CDR3 runs to 15 residues. The V and J ends lost 0 bases and 6 bases respectively, with 12 bases between them. Germline V lookup: CDR1 LGHNA, CDR2 YSLEER.

In this sample, this clone turned up a few times. This sequence joins TRBV5-6 and TRBJ2-3; no clear D. Germline CDR1 is SGHDT and CDR2 is YYEEEE. The CDR3 has 12 residues. V was trimmed by 5 bases and J by 5 bases, leaving 9 bases between them. The CDR3: CASRTSLDTQYF. CDR3 bases: TGTGCCAGCAGGACTTCCCTAGATACGCAGTATTTT. Full variable domain (outside the CDR3, taken from reference TRBV5-6 and TRBJ2-3): DAGVTQSPTHLIKTRGQQVTLRCSPKSGHDTVSWYQQALGQGPQFIFQYYEEEERQRGNFPDRFSGHQFPNYSSELNVNALLLGDSALYLCASRTSLDTQYFGPGTRLTVL.

In its sample, this clone was seen a few times. The rearrangement links TRBV9 to TRBJ2-7; D gene uncertain. Trimming cost V 1 base and J 2 bases, with 10 bases left between them. This CDR3 is 14 amino acids long. Per the germline V gene, CDR1 is SGDLS and CDR2 is YYNGEE. CDR3 nucleotides: TGTGCCAGCAGCGTAAGTCTGCGGCCCTACGAGCAGTACTTC. Translated: CASSVSLRPYEQYF.

The CDR3 here is CASSLGDRVTYGYTF. DNA of the CDR3: TGTGCCAGCAGCTTGGGGGACAGGGTTACCTATGGCTACACCTTC. This chain connects TRBV5-4 to TRBJ1-2, with 9 positions matching TRBD1. The V gene's germline CDR1 is SGHNT and CDR2 YYREEE (reference sequence). The CDR3 spans 15 residues. Germline trimming cut 0 bases from V and 4 bases from J; bases unmatched to any gene: 4. The whole variable domain, filled in from reference TRBV5-4 and TRBJ1-2, reads ETGVTQSPTHLIKTRGQQVTLRCSSQSGHNTVSWYQQALGQGPQFIFQYYREEENGRGNFPPRFSGLQFPNYSSELNVNALELDDSALYLCASSLGDRVTYGYTFGSGTRLTVV.

This clone was picked up a small number of times. This rearrangement joins TRBV11-2 to TRBJ1-4; TRBD1 might be the D (5 bases). V was pared by 3 bases and J by 4 bases, with 9 bases between. The CDR3 consists of 14 residues. The germline V gene encodes CDR1 SGHAT and CDR2 FQNNGV. The CDR3 protein is CASSFRQINEKLFF. As DNA, the CDR3 is TGTGCCAGCAGCTTCCGACAGATTAATGAAAAACTGTTTTTT.

This clone has only a few counts. The CDR3 DNA reads TGTGCCAGCAGCGGCGGGGGCCTTGGGACTGAAGCTTTCTTT. Its protein product is CASSGGGLGTEAFF. The V call is TRBV7-2, the J call TRBJ1-1; the D gene is possibly TRBD1 (6 bases). The V gene lost 5 bases and the J gene lost 5 bases, with 15 bases spanning the gap. Germline V lookup: CDR1 SGHTA, CDR2 FQGNSA. This CDR3 region has 14 residues.

The CDR3 loop reads CASSSGLKGYTF. The CDR3 nucleotides are TGTGCCAGCAGTTCAGGGCTAAAGGGCTACACCTTC. V is TRBV27 and J is TRBJ1-2; a weak D match, TRBD1 (5 bases). Trimming removed 4 bases at V and 8 bases at J, with 11 bases between. CDR3 length: 12 residues. Germline CDR1 reads MNHEY; CDR2 reads SMNVEV (reference sequence).

There are a few counts of this clone. V gene TRBV4-2 combines with J gene TRBJ2-3, with 9 bases fitting TRBD2. The germline gives CDR1 LGHNA, CDR2 YNFKEQ. Germline trimming cut 6 bases from V and 2 bases from J; bases unmatched to any gene: 6. The CDR3 is 15 amino acids. The CDR3 region has the DNA TGTGCCAGCAGTAAGGCTAGCGGGGCCACAGATACGCAGTATTTT. It encodes CASSKASGATDTQYF.

The V and J genes are TRBV10-1 and TRBJ2-5, with D tentatively TRBD1 (5 bases). V was trimmed by 4 bases and J by 1 base, leaving 7 bases between them. The CDR3 sequence is 13 residues long. Germline-derived CDR1 and CDR2 are WNHNN and SYGVQD (reference sequence). The CDR3 is CASSVGAQETQYF. Here the CDR3 DNA reads TGCGCCAGCAGTGTAGGGGCCCAAGAGACCCAGTACTTC.

The chain employs TRBV4-1 and TRBJ1-5, with D uncertain. The V gene's germline CDR1 is MGHRA and CDR2 YSYEKL. Trimming removed 0 bases at V and 4 bases at J, with 4 bases between. The CDR3 is 13 residues long. CDR3 sequence: CASSQDRNQPQHF. The CDR3 bases are TGCGCCAGCAGCCAAGACCGGAATCAGCCCCAGCATTTT.

This rearrangement joins TRBV5-8 to TRBJ2-4, with 8 bases aligning to TRBD1. The junction had 3 bases not matched to a gene; V was cut back by 0 bases and J by 7 bases. The CDR3 is 14 amino acids. Germline CDR1 SGHTS, CDR2 YDEGEE. The CDR3 spells CASSLAGGWNIQYF. CDR3 in DNA: TGTGCCAGCAGCTTGGCAGGGGGCTGGAACATTCAGTACTTC.

This clone was recorded at least ten times. This chain connects TRBV7-2 to TRBJ1-4, with 7 bases lining up with TRBD1. The CDR3 length is 15 residues. In germline, CDR1 is SGHTA, CDR2 FQGNSA. Trimming removed 5 bases from V and 5 bases from J; junction bases left unmatched: 8. The CDR3 bases are TGTGCCAGCAGCCCACTACAGGGGAGGAATGAAAAACTGTTTTTT. Amino acids: CASSPLQGRNEKLFF.

This clone occurred many times. This chain connects TRBV6-5 to TRBJ2-2; possible D gene TRBD2, 5 bases. Germline CDR1 is MNHEY and CDR2 is SVGAGI. There are 14 residues in the CDR3. With 2 bases removed from V and 7 bases from J, the gap between germline ends came to 11 bases. This chain's CDR3 is CASSYGAGVGELFF. CDR3 bases: TGTGCCAGCAGTTACGGCGCGGGTGTCGGGGAGCTGTTTTTT.

This clone was seen a few times. In the same sample, other DNA sequences code for this CDR3. The rearrangement uses TRBV4-3 and TRBJ1-2, with unresolved D. This CDR3 comprises 15 residues. Germline CDR1 reads LGHNA; CDR2 reads YSLEER. Trimming took off 1 base at V and 0 bases at J, with 9 bases between the two ends. CDR3 sequence reads: CASSQAGLANYGYTF. CDR3 bases: TGCGCCAGCAGCCAAGCGGGGTTAGCTAACTATGGCTACACCTTC.

The genes are TRBV19 and TRBJ1-2; no definite D call. The CDR3 is 11 residues long. Trimming took off 2 bases at V and 10 bases at J, with 8 bases between the two ends. The V gene's germline CDR1 is LNHDA and CDR2 SQIVND (reference sequence). CDR3 sequence reads: CASSIIGLYTF. The CDR3 DNA reads TGTGCCAGTAGTATAATTGGCCTCTACACCTTC.

This clone was detected many times. V gene TRBV5-8 combines with J gene TRBJ2-2; 9 nucleotides match TRBD2. CDR1 is SGHTS and CDR2 is YDEGEE in the germline V gene. The trim removed 3 bases at V and 5 bases at J, leaving 2 bases unmatched. The CDR3 totals 14 residues. CDR3 bases: TGTGCCAGCAGCTCGACTAGCGGAACCGGGGAGCTGTTTTTT. It encodes CASSSTSGTGELFF. Full variable domain (outside the CDR3, taken from reference TRBV5-8 and TRBJ2-2): EAGVTQSPTHLIKTRGQQATLRCSPISGHTSVYWYQQALGLGLQFLLWYDEGEERNRGNFPPRFSGRQFPNYSSELNVNALELEDSALYLCASSSTSGTGELFFGEGSRLTVL.

This clone was observed a handful of times. The rearrangement uses TRBV19 and TRBJ2-3, with unresolved D. Deletions cut 5 bases from V and 1 base from J, with 10 bases between. CDR1 is LNHDA, CDR2 SQIVND, per germline (reference sequence). The CDR3 has 14 residues. CDR3 amino acids: CASSFQAGTDTQYF. DNA for the CDR3: TGTGCCAGTAGTTTCCAGGCAGGCACAGATACGCAGTATTTT. The full variable domain, rest sourced from reference TRBV19 and TRBJ2-3, is DGGITQSPKYLFRKEGQNVTLSCEQNLNHDAMYWYRQDPGQGLRLIYYSQIVNDFQKGDIAEGYSVSREKKESFPLTVTSAQKNPTAFYLCASSFQAGTDTQYFGPGTRLTVL.

This clone was detected a few times. CDR3 DNA: TGTGCCAGCAGCCAGGGACAGGTAGCAGATACGCAGTATTTT. This encodes CASSQGQVADTQYF. This chain links TRBV4-2 with TRBJ2-3, with 8 bases lining up with TRBD1. CDR3 size: 14 residues. With V trimmed by 3 bases and J by 4 bases, 3 bases remained unmatched. The germline V gene has CDR1 LGHNA and CDR2 YNFKEQ.

The V and J genes are TRBV7-9 and TRBJ1-3, with D possibly matching TRBD1 (6 bases). This CDR3 is built from 15 residues. Germline CDR1 SEHNR, CDR2 FQNEAQ (reference sequence). Trimming removed 1 base at V and 5 bases at J, with 12 bases between. CDR3 sequence (DNA): TGTGCCAGCAGCTTAGAAGGGACATCGAGAAACACCATATATTTT. Protein product: CASSLEGTSRNTIYF.

The chain carries TRBV25-1 and TRBJ2-7; D possibly corresponds to TRBD1 (7 bases). This CDR3 contains 16 residues. V lost 5 bases, J lost 4 bases, and 21 bases lay in between. Germline V CDR1 and CDR2: MGHDK, SYGVNS. The CDR3 nucleotides read TGTGCCAGCAGTTACTCGACAGGGAGGAGGGTTTACGAGCAGTACTTC. This translates into CASSYSTGRRVYEQYF.